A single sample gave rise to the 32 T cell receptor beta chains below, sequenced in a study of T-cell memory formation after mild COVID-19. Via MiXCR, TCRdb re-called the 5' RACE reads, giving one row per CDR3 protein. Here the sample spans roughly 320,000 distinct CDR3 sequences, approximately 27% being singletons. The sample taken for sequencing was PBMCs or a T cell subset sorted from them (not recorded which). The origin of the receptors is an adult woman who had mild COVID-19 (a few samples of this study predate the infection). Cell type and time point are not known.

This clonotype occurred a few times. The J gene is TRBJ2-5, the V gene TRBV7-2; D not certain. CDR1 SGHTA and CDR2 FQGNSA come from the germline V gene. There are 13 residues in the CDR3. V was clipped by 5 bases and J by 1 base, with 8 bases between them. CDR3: CASSPDIQETQYF. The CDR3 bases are TGTGCCAGCAGCCCCGACATCCAAGAGACCCAGTACTTC.

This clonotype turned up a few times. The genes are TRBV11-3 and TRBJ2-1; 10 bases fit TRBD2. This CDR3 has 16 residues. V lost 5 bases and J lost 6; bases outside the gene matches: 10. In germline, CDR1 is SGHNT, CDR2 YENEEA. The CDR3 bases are TGTGCCAGCAGCCCCCTCCGGCTAGCGGGAGTCAATGAGCAGTTCTTC. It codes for CASSPLRLAGVNEQFF. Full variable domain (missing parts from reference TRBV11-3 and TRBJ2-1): EAGVVQSPRYKIIEKKQPVAFWCNPISGHNTLYWYLQNLGQGPELLIRYENEEAVDDSQLPKDRFSAERLKGVDSTLKIQPAELGDSAVYLCASSPLRLAGVNEQFFGPGTRLTVL.

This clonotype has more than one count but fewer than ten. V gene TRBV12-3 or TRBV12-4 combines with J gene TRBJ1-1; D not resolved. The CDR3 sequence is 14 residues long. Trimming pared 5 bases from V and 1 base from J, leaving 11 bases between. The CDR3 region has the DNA TGTGCCAGCAGTCCAAATCGACAGAACACTGAAGCTTTCTTT. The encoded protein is CASSPNRQNTEAFF.

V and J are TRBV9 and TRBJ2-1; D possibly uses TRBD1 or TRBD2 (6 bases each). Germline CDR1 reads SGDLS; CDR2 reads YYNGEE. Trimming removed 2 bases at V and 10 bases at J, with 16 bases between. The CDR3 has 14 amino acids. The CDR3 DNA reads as TGTGCCAGCAGCGTTCTCCCCGGGGGCGAAGAGCAGTTCTTC. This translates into CASSVLPGGEEQFF.

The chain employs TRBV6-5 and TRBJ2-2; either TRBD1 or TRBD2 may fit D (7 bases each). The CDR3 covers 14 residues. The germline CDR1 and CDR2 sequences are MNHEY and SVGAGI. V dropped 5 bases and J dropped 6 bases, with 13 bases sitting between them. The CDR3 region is CASSRGGGSGELFF. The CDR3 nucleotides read TGTGCCAGCAGTCGGGGAGGGGGCTCCGGGGAGCTGTTTTTT.

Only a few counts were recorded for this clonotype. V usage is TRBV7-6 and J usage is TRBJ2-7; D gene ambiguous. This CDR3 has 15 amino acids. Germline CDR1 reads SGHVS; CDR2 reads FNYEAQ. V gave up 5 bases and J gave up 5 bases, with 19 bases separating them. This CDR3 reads CASSLGTALLDEQYF. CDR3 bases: TGTGCCAGCAGCCTTGGTACAGCCCTCCTGGACGAGCAGTACTTC. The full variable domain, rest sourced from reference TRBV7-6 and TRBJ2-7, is GAGVSQSPRYKVTKRGQDVALRCDPISGHVSLYWYRQALGQGPEFLTYFNYEAQQDKSGLPNDRFSAERPEGSISTLTIQRTEQRDSAMYRCASSLGTALLDEQYFGPGTRLTVT.

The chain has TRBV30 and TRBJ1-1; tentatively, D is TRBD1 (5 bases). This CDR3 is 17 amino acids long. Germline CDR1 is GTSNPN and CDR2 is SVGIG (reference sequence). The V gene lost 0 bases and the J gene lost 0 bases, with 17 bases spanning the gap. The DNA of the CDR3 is TGTGCCTGGAGTGTACGTGCGTATGGGGCGGTGAACACTGAAGCTTTCTTT. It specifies CAWSVRAYGAVNTEAFF.

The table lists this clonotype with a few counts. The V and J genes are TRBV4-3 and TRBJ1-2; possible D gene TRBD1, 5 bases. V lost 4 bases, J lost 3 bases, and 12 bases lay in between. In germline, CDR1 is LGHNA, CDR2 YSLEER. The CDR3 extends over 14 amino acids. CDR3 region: CASSPGGGDYGYTF. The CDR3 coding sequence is TGCGCCAGCAGCCCCGGGGGAGGGGACTATGGCTACACCTTC.

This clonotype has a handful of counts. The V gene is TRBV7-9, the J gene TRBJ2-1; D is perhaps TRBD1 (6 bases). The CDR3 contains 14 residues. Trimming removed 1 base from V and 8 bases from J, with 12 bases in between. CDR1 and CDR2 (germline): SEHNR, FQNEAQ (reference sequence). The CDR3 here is CASSLVQGIYEQFF. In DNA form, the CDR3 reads TGTGCCAGCAGCTTAGTCCAGGGGATTTATGAGCAGTTCTTC.

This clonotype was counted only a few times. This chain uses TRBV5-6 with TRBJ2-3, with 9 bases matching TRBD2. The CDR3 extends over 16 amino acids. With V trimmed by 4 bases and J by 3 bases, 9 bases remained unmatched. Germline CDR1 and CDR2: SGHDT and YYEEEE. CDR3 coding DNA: TGTGCCAGCAGCCCTCTTCGCGGGAGGGCGACAGATACGCAGTATTTT. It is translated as CASSPLRGRATDTQYF.

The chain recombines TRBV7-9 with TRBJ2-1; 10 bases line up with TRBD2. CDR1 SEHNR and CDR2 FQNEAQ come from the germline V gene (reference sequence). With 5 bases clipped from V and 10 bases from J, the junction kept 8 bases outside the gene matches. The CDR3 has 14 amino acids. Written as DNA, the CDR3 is TGTGCCAGCAGCGAGCGGGAGGGCCCGGGCGAGCAGTTCTTC. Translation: CASSEREGPGEQFF.

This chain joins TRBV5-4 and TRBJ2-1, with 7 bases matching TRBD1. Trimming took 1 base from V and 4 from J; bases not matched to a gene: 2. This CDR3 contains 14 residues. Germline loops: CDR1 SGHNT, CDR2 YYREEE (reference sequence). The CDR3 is CASSLRDRYNEQFF. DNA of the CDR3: TGTGCCAGCAGCTTGCGGGACAGATACAATGAGCAGTTCTTC.

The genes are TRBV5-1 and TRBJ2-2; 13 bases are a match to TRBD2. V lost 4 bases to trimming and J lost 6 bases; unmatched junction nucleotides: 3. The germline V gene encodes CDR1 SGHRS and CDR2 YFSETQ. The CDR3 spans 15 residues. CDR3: CASSAGLAGAGELFF. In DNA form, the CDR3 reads TGCGCCAGCAGCGCCGGACTAGCGGGAGCCGGGGAGCTGTTTTTT.

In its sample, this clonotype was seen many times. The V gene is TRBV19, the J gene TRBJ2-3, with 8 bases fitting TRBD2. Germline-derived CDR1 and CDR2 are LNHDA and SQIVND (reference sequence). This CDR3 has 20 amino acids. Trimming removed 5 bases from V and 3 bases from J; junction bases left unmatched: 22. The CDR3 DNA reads TGTGCCAGTAGTTTCCCTTTTCAGGGGAAGCTGACTAGCGAAACAGATACGCAGTATTTT. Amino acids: CASSFPFQGKLTSETDTQYF.

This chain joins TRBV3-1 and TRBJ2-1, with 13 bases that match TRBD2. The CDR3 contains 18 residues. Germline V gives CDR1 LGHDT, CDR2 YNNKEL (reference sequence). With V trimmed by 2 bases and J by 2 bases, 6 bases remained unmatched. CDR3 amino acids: CASSQSGGTSGTYNEQFF. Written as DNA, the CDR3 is TGTGCCAGCAGCCAATCCGGAGGGACTAGCGGGACCTACAATGAGCAGTTCTTC.

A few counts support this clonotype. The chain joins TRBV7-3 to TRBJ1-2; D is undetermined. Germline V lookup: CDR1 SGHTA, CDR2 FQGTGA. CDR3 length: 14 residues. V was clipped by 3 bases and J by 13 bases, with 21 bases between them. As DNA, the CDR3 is TGTGCCAGCAGCTTGGGCCCGGCAGGAAGTGCTTGCACCTTC. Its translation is CASSLGPAGSACTF.

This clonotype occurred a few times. The CDR3 coding sequence is TGTGCCAGCAGTTTGGACAGCGCTGCCTACGAGCAGTACTTC. Protein sequence: CASSLDSAAYEQYF. The chain joins TRBV6-5 to TRBJ2-7; weak D call: TRBD1 (6 bases). Deletions cut 4 bases from V and 2 bases from J, with 12 bases between. Per the germline V gene, CDR1 is MNHEY and CDR2 is SVGAGI. CDR3 length: 14 amino acids.

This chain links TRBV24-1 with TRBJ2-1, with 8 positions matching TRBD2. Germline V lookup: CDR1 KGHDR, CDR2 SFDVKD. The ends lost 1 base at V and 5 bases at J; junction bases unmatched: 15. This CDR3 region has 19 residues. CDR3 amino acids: CATSDFSGPAGEPDNEQFF. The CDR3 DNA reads TGTGCCACCAGTGATTTCTCGGGTCCAGCGGGAGAACCGGACAATGAGCAGTTCTTC.

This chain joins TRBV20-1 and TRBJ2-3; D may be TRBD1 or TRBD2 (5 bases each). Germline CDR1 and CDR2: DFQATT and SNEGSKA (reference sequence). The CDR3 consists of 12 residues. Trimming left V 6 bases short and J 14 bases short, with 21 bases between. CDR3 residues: CSAQGDRVAWYF. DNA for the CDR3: TGCAGTGCCCAGGGAGATAGGGTAGCTTGGTATTTT.

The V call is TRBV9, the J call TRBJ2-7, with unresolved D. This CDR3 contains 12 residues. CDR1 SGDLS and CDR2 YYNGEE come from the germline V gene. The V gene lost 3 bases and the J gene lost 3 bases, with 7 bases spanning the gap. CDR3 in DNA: TGTGCCAGCAGCGACTTTGGCTACGAGCAGTACTTC. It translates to CASSDFGYEQYF.

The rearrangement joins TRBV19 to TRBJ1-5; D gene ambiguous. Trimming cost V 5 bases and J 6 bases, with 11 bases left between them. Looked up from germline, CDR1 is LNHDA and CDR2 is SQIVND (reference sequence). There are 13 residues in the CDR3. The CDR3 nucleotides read TGTGCCAGTAGTCCGGACTATAGTCAGCCCCAGCATTTT. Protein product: CASSPDYSQPQHF.

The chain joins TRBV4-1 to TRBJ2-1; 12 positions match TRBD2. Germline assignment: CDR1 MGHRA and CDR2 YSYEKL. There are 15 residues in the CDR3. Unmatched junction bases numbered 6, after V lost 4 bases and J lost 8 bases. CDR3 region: CASSPSGGEVDEQFF. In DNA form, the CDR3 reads TGCGCCAGCAGCCCTAGCGGGGGGGAGGTGGATGAGCAGTTCTTC.

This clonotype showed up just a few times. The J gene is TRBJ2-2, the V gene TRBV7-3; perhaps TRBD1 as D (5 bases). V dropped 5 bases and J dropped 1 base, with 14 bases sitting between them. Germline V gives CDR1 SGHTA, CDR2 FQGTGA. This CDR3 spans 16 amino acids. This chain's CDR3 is CASSLTYDRNTGELFF. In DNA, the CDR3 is TGTGCCAGCAGCCTCACCTATGACAGGAACACCGGGGAGCTGTTTTTT.

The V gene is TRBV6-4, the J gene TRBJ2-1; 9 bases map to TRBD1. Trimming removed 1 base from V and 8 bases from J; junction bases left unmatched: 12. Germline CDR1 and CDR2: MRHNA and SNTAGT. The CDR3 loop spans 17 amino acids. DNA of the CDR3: TGTGCCAGCAGTGACTACCACAGGGGGCTAGGGGACGATGAGCAGTTCTTC. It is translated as CASSDYHRGLGDDEQFF.

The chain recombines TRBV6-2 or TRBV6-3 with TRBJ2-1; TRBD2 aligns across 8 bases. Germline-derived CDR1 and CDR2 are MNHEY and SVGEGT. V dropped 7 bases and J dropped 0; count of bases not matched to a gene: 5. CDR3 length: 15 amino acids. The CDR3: CASKLAASSYNEQFF. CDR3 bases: TGTGCCAGCAAACTAGCGGCTAGCTCCTACAATGAGCAGTTCTTC.

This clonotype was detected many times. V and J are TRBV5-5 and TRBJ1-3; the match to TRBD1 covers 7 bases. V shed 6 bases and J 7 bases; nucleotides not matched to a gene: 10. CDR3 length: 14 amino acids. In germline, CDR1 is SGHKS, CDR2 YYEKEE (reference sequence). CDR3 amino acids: CASTGPGTANTIYF. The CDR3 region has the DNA TGTGCCAGCACAGGACCCGGGACAGCCAACACCATATATTTT.

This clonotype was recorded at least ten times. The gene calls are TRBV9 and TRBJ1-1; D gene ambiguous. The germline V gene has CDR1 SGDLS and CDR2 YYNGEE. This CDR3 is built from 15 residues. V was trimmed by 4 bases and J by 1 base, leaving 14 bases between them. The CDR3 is CASSPYSTPNTEAFF. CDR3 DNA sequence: TGTGCCAGCAGCCCCTATTCAACGCCGAACACTGAAGCTTTCTTT.

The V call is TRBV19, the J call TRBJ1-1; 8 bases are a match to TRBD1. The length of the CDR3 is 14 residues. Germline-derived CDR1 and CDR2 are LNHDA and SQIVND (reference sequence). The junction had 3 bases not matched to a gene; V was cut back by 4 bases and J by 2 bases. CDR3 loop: CASSTQGANTEAFF. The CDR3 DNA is TGTGCCAGTAGTACTCAGGGGGCTAACACTGAAGCTTTCTTT. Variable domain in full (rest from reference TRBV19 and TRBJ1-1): DGGITQSPKYLFRKEGQNVTLSCEQNLNHDAMYWYRQDPGQGLRLIYYSQIVNDFQKGDIAEGYSVSREKKESFPLTVTSAQKNPTAFYLCASSTQGANTEAFFGQGTRLTVV.

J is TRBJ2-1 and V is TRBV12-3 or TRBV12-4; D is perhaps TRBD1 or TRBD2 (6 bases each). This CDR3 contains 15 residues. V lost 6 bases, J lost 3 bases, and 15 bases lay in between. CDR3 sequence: CASSLRGPGYNEQFF. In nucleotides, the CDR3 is TGTGCCAGCAGCCTACGGGGGCCGGGCTACAATGAGCAGTTCTTC.

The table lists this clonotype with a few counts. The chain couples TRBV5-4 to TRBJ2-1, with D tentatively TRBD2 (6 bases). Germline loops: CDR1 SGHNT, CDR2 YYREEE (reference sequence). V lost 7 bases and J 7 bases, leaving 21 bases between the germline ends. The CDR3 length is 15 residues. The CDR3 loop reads CASSMGTPGKNEQFF. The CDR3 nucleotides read TGTGCCAGCTCAATGGGGACTCCGGGGAAGAATGAGCAGTTCTTC.

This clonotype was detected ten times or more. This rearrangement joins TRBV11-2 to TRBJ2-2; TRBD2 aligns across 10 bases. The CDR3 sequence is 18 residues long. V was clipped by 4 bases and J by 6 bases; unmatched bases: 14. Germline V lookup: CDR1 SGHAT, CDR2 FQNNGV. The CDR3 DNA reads TGTGCCAGCAGCTCCCAAAGAGAAAGCGGGAGGGCATCCGGGGAGCTGTTTTTT. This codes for CASSSQRESGRASGELFF.

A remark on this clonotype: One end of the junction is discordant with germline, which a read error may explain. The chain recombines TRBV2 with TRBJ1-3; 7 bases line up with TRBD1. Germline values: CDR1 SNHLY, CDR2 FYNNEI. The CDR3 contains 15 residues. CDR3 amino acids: CASSEDRVSGNTIYF. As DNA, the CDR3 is TGTGCCAGCAGCGAAGACAGGGTTTCTGGAAACACCATATATTTT.